The present T cell receptor beta chain was sequenced within a study of OX40 agonist ivuxolimab in advanced cancers. This clone was detected a few times. TCRdb keeps only in-frame clones here, not all; method: immunoSEQ multiplex PCR. The table shows roughly 48,000 clones, with about 88% occurring only once. Deletions cut 2 bases from V and 5 bases from J, with 12 bases between. Germline values: CDR1 KGHSH, CDR2 LQKENI. The CDR3 is 14 amino acids. This specimen consisted of CD4+ or CD8+ T cells sorted from blood, obtained in a trial of the OX40 agonist ivuxolimab. The TCR originated in an adult with an advanced solid tumor such as melanoma, head and neck, liver or kidney cancer. The rearrangement uses TRBV18 and TRBJ1-1; D is unresolved. The chain's CDR3 is CASSPKQRDTEAFF. The CDR3 coding sequence is TGTGCCAGCTCACCAAAACAGAGGGATACTGAAGCTTTCTTT.